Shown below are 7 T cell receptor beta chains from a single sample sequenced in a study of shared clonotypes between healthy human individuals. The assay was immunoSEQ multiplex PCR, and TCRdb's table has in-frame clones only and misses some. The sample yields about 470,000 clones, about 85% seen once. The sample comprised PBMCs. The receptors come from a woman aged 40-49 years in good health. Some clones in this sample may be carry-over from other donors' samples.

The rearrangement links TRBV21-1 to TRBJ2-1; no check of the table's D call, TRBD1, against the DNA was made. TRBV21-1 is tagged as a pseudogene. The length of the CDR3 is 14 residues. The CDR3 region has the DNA TGTGCCAGCAGCAAAGCGCTTAGGGGCGTTGAGCAGTTCTTC. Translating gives CASSKALRGVEQFF.

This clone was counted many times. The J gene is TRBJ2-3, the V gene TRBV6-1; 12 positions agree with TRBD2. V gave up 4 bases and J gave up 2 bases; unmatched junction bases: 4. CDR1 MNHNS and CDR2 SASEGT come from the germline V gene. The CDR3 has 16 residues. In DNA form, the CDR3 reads TGTGCCAGCAGTGTCCTAGCGGGAGGGGTCACAGATACGCAGTATTTT. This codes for CASSVLAGGVTDTQYF.

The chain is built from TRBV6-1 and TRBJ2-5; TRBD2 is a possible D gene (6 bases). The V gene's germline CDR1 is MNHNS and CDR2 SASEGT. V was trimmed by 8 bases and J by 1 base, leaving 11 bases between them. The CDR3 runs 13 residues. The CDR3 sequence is CASELSGQETQYF. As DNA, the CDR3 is TGTGCCAGCGAGCTTAGCGGCCAAGAGACCCAGTACTTC.

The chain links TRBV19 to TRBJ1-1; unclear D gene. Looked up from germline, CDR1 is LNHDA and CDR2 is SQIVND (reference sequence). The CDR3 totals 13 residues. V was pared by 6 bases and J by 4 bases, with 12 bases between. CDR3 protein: CASSPYRRTEAFF. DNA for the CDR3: TGTGCCAGTAGCCCATATCGACGCACTGAAGCTTTCTTT.

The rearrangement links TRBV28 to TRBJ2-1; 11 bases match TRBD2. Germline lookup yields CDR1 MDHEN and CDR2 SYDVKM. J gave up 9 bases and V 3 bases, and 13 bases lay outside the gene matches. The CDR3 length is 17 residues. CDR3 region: CASSFILAGGVEGEQFF. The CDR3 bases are TGTGCCAGCAGTTTCATCCTAGCGGGAGGAGTTGAGGGTGAGCAGTTCTTC.

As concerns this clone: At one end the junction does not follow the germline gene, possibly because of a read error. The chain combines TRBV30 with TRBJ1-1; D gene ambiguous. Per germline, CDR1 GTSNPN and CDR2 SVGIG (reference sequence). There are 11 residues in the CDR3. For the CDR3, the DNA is TGTGTCTGGAGTGAAAGGGCTGAAGCTTTCTTT. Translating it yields CVWSERAEAFF.

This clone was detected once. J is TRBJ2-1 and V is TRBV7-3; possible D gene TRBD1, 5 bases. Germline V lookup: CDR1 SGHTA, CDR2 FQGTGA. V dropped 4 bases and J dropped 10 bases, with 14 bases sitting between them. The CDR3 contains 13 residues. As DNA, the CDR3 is TGTGCCAGCAGCTCGGGCAGATGGACAGAGCAGTTCTTC. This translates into CASSSGRWTEQFF.